This T cell receptor (beta chain) is drawn from a study of Ad26.COV2.S vaccination and SARS-CoV-2 variants. Broader study findings: Responses of spike-specific T cells (both CD8+ and CD4+) reportedly showed substantial breadth after vaccination.

The treatment denotes: some 20 received Ad26.COV2.S at low or high dose, single or two shots; 5 received placebo; per-sample allocation not given. Day 63 following the first vaccine or placebo injection was when the samples were taken. This CDR3 region has 15 residues. Germline V gene data show CDR1 as SGHAT and CDR2 as FQNNGV. Trimming cost V 6 bases and J 3 bases; bases outside gene matches: 10. Concerning this clone itself: The antigen is unknown.

TCRdb's table, derived via immunoSEQ multiplex PCR, lists solely in-frame clones and lacks some. The sample carries about 480,000 clones, around 90% recorded once. This TCR derives from a person between 18 and 59 years old who received the Ad26.COV2.S COVID-19 vaccine or a placebo. The input for sequencing was peripheral blood, taken in a trial of Ad26.COV2.S vaccine versus placebo. The chain employs TRBV11-2 and TRBJ2-7; 8 nucleotides line up with TRBD1. The CDR3 loop reads CASSFGQGGFYEQYF. The CDR3 nucleotides read TGTGCCAGCAGTTTTGGACAGGGCGGTTTCTACGAGCAGTACTTC.